These T cell receptor beta chains were read from a single sample in a study of T-cell memory formation after mild COVID-19. One entry per CDR3 protein results from TCRdb running MiXCR on the 5' RACE reads. The table lists around 80,000 distinct CDR3 sequences, approximately 15% of them singletons. Sequencing used PBMCs or a T cell subset sorted from them (not recorded which). These TCRs come from an adult woman who had mild COVID-19 (a few samples of this study predate the infection). Cell type and time point are not known. CDR3s include the opening cysteine and the closing phenylalanine or tryptophan. D genes are given only for firm matches. For some rows the clone size is stated as once, few or many, or as a class when expanded; others skip it.

size	D	V	J	DNA	CDR3
few	-	TRBV30	TRBJ2-7	TGTGCCTGGAGTCTCGGGGGCAACGAGCAGTACTTC	CAWSLGGNEQYF
few	TRBD2	TRBV3-1	TRBJ2-7	TGTGCCAGCAGCTTTAAGACTAGCGGGAGAATCGAGCAGTACTTC	CASSFKTSGRIEQYF
few	-	TRBV12-3/TRBV12-4	TRBJ2-7	TGTGCCAGCATTTCCTCCTACGAGCAGTACTTC	CASISSYEQYF
-	TRBD2	TRBV7-9	TRBJ2-1	TGTGCCAGCAGCTTAAGGGCTAGCGGGGGATACAATGAGCAGTTCTTC	CASSLRASGGYNEQFF
few	-	TRBV14	TRBJ2-6	TGTGCCAGCAGCCAATTCCGGGGGTCTGGGGCCAACGTCCTGACTTTC	CASSQFRGSGANVLTF
few	TRBD2	TRBV28	TRBJ2-5	TGTGCCAGCAGTCTCGAGGTGGGAGGGCAAGAGACCCAGTACTTC	CASSLEVGGQETQYF
few	-	TRBV5-1	TRBJ1-1	TGCGCCAGCAGCTTGGAGTCGGGCGTGAACACTGAAGCTTTCTTT	CASSLESGVNTEAFF
few	-	TRBV7-9	TRBJ2-1	TGTGCCAGCAGCCCTAGTACCATTAGCCTGTTCTTC	CASSPSTISLFF
few	-	TRBV6-6	TRBJ2-3	TGTGCCAGCAGTAACTCCTGGGAGGGGGGCACAGATACGCAGTATTTT	CASSNSWEGGTDTQYF
-	TRBD2	TRBV19	TRBJ2-3	TGTGCCAGTAGTCTACTAGCGGGAGGGCCAACAGATACGCAGTATTTT	CASSLLAGGPTDTQYF
-	TRBD2	TRBV5-1	TRBJ2-1	TGCGCCAGCAGCGGGACTAGCGGGAACAATGAGCAGTTCTTC	CASSGTSGNNEQFF
few	-	TRBV7-9	TRBJ1-2	TGTGCCAGCAGCCCACTAGCGTTTTATGGCTACACCTTC	CASSPLAFYGYTF
-	-	TRBV12-3/TRBV12-4	TRBJ2-1	TGTGCCAGCACCAACCGGGGGATCGACAATGAGCAGTTCTTC	CASTNRGIDNEQFF
-	-	TRBV12-3/TRBV12-4	TRBJ1-2	TGTGCCAGCAGTTCCGGGCGGCAGTACCTCTTTGGCTACACCTTC	CASSSGRQYLFGYTF
few	TRBD1	TRBV5-4	TRBJ1-1	TGTGCCAGCAGGAACCAGGGGGCACCGAACACTGAAGCTTTCTTT	CASRNQGAPNTEAFF
few	TRBD1	TRBV7-9	TRBJ1-2	TGTGCCAGCAGTACCCGGGACAGGGGGCTTGCCTATGGCTACACCTTC	CASSTRDRGLAYGYTF
few	TRBD1	TRBV5-6	TRBJ2-1	TGTGCCAGCAGCTGGGACAGGGAAGACTACAATGAGCAGTTCTTC	CASSWDREDYNEQFF
few	TRBD1	TRBV10-3	TRBJ2-1	TGTGCCATCAGTGAAGGGACAGGGAGCGACGGTGAGCAGTTCTTC	CAISEGTGSDGEQFF
-	-	TRBV9	TRBJ1-1	TGTGCCAGCAGCGTAGTGAGGAACACTGAAGCTTTCTTT	CASSVVRNTEAFF
-	-	TRBV7-9	TRBJ2-7	TGTGCCAGCAGCGTACCGGGACGGAGCTCCTACGAGCAGTACTTC	CASSVPGRSSYEQYF
few	-	TRBV12-3/TRBV12-4	TRBJ2-5	TGTGCCAGCAGTTTAGGAGATGCAGGGCCCCCAGAGACCCAGTACTTC	CASSLGDAGPPETQYF
-	TRBD1	TRBV11-2	TRBJ1-6	TGTGCCAGCAGCCCGGACAGGGCTTTCCTCAATTCACCCCTCCACTTT	CASSPDRAFLNSPLHF
few	TRBD2	TRBV23-1	TRBJ2-1	TGCGCCAGCAAGAGGACTAGCGGCTACTACAATGAGCAGTTCTTC	CASKRTSGYYNEQFF
-	-	TRBV6-5	TRBJ2-2	TGTGCCAGCAGCCCACCAGGGTACACCGGGGAGCTGTTTTTT	CASSPPGYTGELFF
few	TRBD2	TRBV5-5	TRBJ2-3	TGTGCCAGCAGCCCGGGGACTAGCGGGAGGTGGGCAGATACGCAGTATTTT	CASSPGTSGRWADTQYF
few	TRBD2	TRBV12-5	TRBJ2-7	TGTGCTAGTGGTTTGAGTCTAGCGGGGGGCCCCTACGAGCAGTACTTC	CASGLSLAGGPYEQYF
-	TRBD1	TRBV7-2	TRBJ1-2	TGTGCCAGCAGCTCTCCGGACAGGGGGGATCCCATAGGCTACACCTTC	CASSSPDRGDPIGYTF
-	-	TRBV7-9	TRBJ1-1	TGTGCCAGCAGCTCCGGGAGTAACACTGAAGCTTTCTTT	CASSSGSNTEAFF
-	-	TRBV25-1	TRBJ1-5	TGTGCCACCCAGGGCAGGGACTATAGCAATCAGCCCCAGCATTTT	CATQGRDYSNQPQHF
few	TRBD2	TRBV7-8	TRBJ2-5	TGTGCCAGCAGCTGGCACATAGCGGGAGTCCTCCAAGAGACCCAGTACTTC	CASSWHIAGVLQETQYF
few	-	TRBV4-1	TRBJ2-1	TGCGCCAGCAGCCAAGATCCACCCCCGGGCTCCTACAATGAGCAGTTCTTC	CASSQDPPPGSYNEQFF
-	TRBD2	TRBV9	TRBJ2-7	TGTGCCAGCAGCGGCGGGGGGCTGATCTACGAGCAGTACTTC	CASSGGGLIYEQYF
few	TRBD1	TRBV5-1	TRBJ2-4	TGCGCCAGCAGCCCCGGGACAGGGGAGAACATTCAGTACTTC	CASSPGTGENIQYF
few	-	TRBV4-1	TRBJ2-1	TGCGCCAGCAGCCTGGCCGTCGAGGCTTACAATGAGCAGTTCTTC	CASSLAVEAYNEQFF
few	TRBD1	TRBV6-5	TRBJ2-1	TGTGCCAGCAGCCCCGGGACAGGGGGTGGGGGTGAGCAGTTCTTC	CASSPGTGGGGEQFF
once	TRBD1	TRBV5-6	TRBJ1-6	TGTGCCAGCAGCTTTGTCTTACTAACAGGGGGCCATTCACCCCTCCACTTT	CASSFVLLTGGHSPLHF
-	TRBD2	TRBV5-5	TRBJ2-1	TGTGCCAGCATGACGCTAGCGGACTTCCATGAGCAGTTCTTC	CASMTLADFHEQFF
-	-	TRBV5-5	TRBJ2-2	TGTGCCAGCAGTGCGCCAGGCCCAACCGGAAAGGCCGGGGAGCTGTTTTTT	CASSAPGPTGKAGELFF
few	TRBD1	TRBV4-1	TRBJ2-7	TGCGCCAGCAGCCAAGAGGACAGGGCCGCCTACGAGCAGTACTTC	CASSQEDRAAYEQYF
few	-	TRBV9	TRBJ2-1	TGTGCCAGCAGCGCCCCTTTGGGCGATGAGCAGTTCTTC	CASSAPLGDEQFF
-	TRBD1	TRBV30	TRBJ2-5	TGTGCCTGGAGTGTAGGGGCAGGGGGCATAGAGACCCAGTACTTC	CAWSVGAGGIETQYF
-	-	TRBV7-9	TRBJ2-5	TGTGCCAGCAGCCCCCAGAGGCTCCAAGAGACCCAGTACTTC	CASSPQRLQETQYF
-	TRBD1	TRBV30	TRBJ2-7	TGTGCCTTGGCAGGGGGAGTTACCTACGAGCAGTACTTC	CALAGGVTYEQYF
-	-	TRBV28	TRBJ2-1	TGTGCCAGCAGTTTAGGGGAAAATGAGCAGTTCTTC	CASSLGENEQFF
once	TRBD2	TRBV20-1	TRBJ2-7	TGCAGTGCTAGTCCGGGACTAGCTAAGTTTCGGCCATTCTACGAGCAGTACTTC	CSASPGLAKFRPFYEQYF
few	TRBD2	TRBV19	TRBJ2-7	TGTGCCAGTAGTGCGCTAGCGGGAGGGCCTTACGAGCAGTACTTC	CASSALAGGPYEQYF
few	TRBD1	TRBV5-1	TRBJ2-2	TGCGCCAGCGGGCCCGGGACAGGGGCCAACGGGGAGCTGTTTTTT	CASGPGTGANGELFF
few	TRBD1	TRBV9	TRBJ2-7	TGTGCCAGCAGCGTTCAGGGACAGGCCATCTACGAGCAGTACTTC	CASSVQGQAIYEQYF
-	TRBD2	TRBV4-3	TRBJ2-7	TGCGCCAGCAGCCAAGTACTAGCGGGAGTGGGGGAGCAGTACTTC	CASSQVLAGVGEQYF
few	TRBD1	TRBV7-9	TRBJ2-7	TGTGCCAGCAGCCCAAGGGACAGGGTCTCCTACGAGCAGTACTTC	CASSPRDRVSYEQYF
many	TRBD2	TRBV6-4	TRBJ2-3	TGTGCCAGCAGTGACTCACTAGCGGGAGCAAAAGTGTATTTT	CASSDSLAGAKVYF
-	TRBD2	TRBV5-1	TRBJ2-5	TGCGCCAGCCACTCCGGACTAGCGGGGGGGGACCAAGAGACCCAGTACTTC	CASHSGLAGGDQETQYF